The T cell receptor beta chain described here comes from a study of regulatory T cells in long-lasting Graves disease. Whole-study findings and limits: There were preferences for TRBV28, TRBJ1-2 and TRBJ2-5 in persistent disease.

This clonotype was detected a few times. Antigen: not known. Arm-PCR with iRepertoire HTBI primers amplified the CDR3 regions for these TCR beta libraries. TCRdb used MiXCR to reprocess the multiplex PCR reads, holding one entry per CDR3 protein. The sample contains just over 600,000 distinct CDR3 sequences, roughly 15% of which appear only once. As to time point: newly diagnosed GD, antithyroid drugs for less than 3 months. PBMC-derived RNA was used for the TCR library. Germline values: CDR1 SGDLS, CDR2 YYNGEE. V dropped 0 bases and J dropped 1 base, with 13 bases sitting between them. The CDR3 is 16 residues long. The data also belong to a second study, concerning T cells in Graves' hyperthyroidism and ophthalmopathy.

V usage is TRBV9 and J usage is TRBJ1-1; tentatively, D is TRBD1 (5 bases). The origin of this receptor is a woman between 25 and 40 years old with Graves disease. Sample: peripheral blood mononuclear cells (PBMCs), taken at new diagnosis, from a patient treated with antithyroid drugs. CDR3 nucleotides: TGTGCCAGCAGCGTAGTTAGCCCGGGACCGAACACTGAAGCTTTCTTT. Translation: CASSVVSPGPNTEAFF.